A selection of T cell receptor beta chains follows, all from one sample in a study of control samples from healthy donors and cancer patients. Clones were read by immunoSEQ multiplex PCR, and TCRdb kept only the in-frame ones, dropping some. The sample has about 25,000 clones; 65% to 90% are singletons. Sequencing used PBMCs. The receptors were gathered from a woman aged 55-70 years with head and neck cancer. The CDR3 runs from the conserved cysteine through the conserved F or W. A D gene is named only where the DNA matches it firmly. The size entry is marked missing in some rows and otherwise reads once, few, many or a size class.

TRBJ2-7,-,TRBV2,TRBD2,TGTGCCACTATAGCGGGGAGCTCCTACGAGCAGTACTTC,CATIAGSSYEQYF
TRBJ2-1,-,TRBV6-4,TRBD2,TGTGCCAGCAGTAGGACTAGCGCGGACAATGAGCAGTTCTTC,CASSRTSADNEQFF
TRBJ1-2,few,TRBV7-2,-,TGTGCCAGCAGCCGGACGGACGGTGTTAACTATGGCTACACCTTC,CASSRTDGVNYGYTF
TRBJ1-6,-,TRBV2,-,TGTGCCAGCAGTGGCCTCGACGGCTATAATTCACCCCTCCACTTT,CASSGLDGYNSPLHF
TRBJ2-7,-,TRBV12-3/TRBV12-4,TRBD2,TGTGCCAGCACTACGACGGGGGGCGAGCAGTACTTC,CASTTTGGEQYF
TRBJ2-2,-,TRBV30,-,TGTGCCTGTGGAGCGTACACCGGGGAGCTGTTTTTT,CACGAYTGELFF
TRBJ2-2,once,TRBV25-1,-,TGTGCCAGCAGTGAAAGGAACACCGGGGAGCTGTTTTTT,CASSERNTGELFF
TRBJ1-1,few,TRBV6-5,TRBD1,TGTGCCAGCAGTTATGAGGGGGCAACGATTACTGAAGCTTTCTTT,CASSYEGATITEAFF
TRBJ1-2,-,TRBV6-5,-,TGTGCCAGCAGTCCCCTCTTGGGCCTCTACACCTTC,CASSPLLGLYTF
TRBJ1-4,-,TRBV5-4,TRBD1,TGTGCCAGCAGCTTCGGACAGGGAACTGCTAATGAAAAACTGTTTTTT,CASSFGQGTANEKLFF
TRBJ2-1,once,TRBV6-6,-,TGTGCCAGCAGCCCTTCGGGGATCTACAATGAGCAGTTCTTC,CASSPSGIYNEQFF
TRBJ2-6,-,TRBV4-3,-,TGCGCCAGCAGCCAAGATTACATATCTGGGGCCAACGTCCTGACTTTC,CASSQDYISGANVLTF
TRBJ1-2,-,TRBV11-2,-,TGTGCCAGCAGCTCCGTAAAGTCAGCGAACTGGGGCTACACCTTC,CASSSVKSANWGYTF
TRBJ2-2,-,TRBV28,-,TGTGCCAGCAGTTTATTAGTCAGGAACACCGGGGAGCTGTTTTTT,CASSLLVRNTGELFF
TRBJ1-1,-,TRBV10-3,TRBD1,TGTGCCATCAGCGGGGGACAGGGAGGGTTGAACACTGAAGCTTTCTTT,CAISGGQGGLNTEAFF
TRBJ2-5,-,TRBV9,-,TGTGCCAGCAGCGCGGCCCCGACAGCCCAAGAGACCCAGTACTTC,CASSAAPTAQETQYF
TRBJ1-4,-,TRBV10-1,TRBD1,TGCGCCAGCAGTGAGTCCGCGACAGGGGGCGCGGGGGAAAAACTGTTTTTT,CASSESATGGAGEKLFF
TRBJ1-1,-,TRBV7-3,-,TGTGCCAGCAGCTCCCACATGAACACTGAAGCTTTCTTT,CASSSHMNTEAFF
TRBJ2-2,-,TRBV7-2,TRBD1,TGTGCCAGCAGCCTGGGACAGGGAAGCACCGGGGAGCTGTTTTTT,CASSLGQGSTGELFF
TRBJ2-7,few,TRBV19,TRBD1,TGTGCCAGTAGTGTCGGGACAGGGGGGTACGAGCAGTACTTC,CASSVGTGGYEQYF
TRBJ2-3,-,TRBV2,TRBD2,TGTGCCAGCAGTGGAGGACTAGCGGGGGGGTCAGATACGCAGTATTTT,CASSGGLAGGSDTQYF
TRBJ2-1,-,TRBV3-1/TRBV3-2,-,TGTGCCAGCAGCCAAGAGGTCCGAGCGGAGGGGGGCAATGAGCAGTTCTTC,CASSQEVRAEGGNEQFF
TRBJ1-1,-,TRBV18,-,TGTGCCAGCTCTGGGGACCCAGGGGCCCGGGCTGAAGCTTTCTTT,CASSGDPGARAEAFF
TRBJ2-3,-,TRBV4-3,TRBD2,TGCGCCAGCAGCCAAGTCAGCGGGGGCCACACAGATACGCAGTATTTT,CASSQVSGGHTDTQYF
TRBJ1-6,-,TRBV2,-,TGTGCCAGCAAGACAGATAATTCACCCCTCCACTTT,CASKTDNSPLHF
TRBJ1-4,-,TRBV21-1,-,TGTGCCAGCAGCAAAGAGAGGGTGACTAATGAAAAACTGTTTTTT,CASSKERVTNEKLFF